This is a list of T cell receptor beta chains from one sample in a study of T-cell reconstitution after alpha-beta-depleted transplantation in children. TCRdb passed the PCR reads through MiXCR, listing each CDR3 protein once. The sample holds some 500,000 distinct CDR3 sequences, about 33% seen once. The sample consisted of PBMCs from the stem cell graft donor, taken from the stem cell graft. The receptors come from a human donor who donated a stem cell graft to a child with aplastic anemia. The CDR3 runs from the conserved cysteine through the conserved F or W. The order of the fields is V gene, J gene, D gene, clone size, CDR3 DNA, CDR3 protein. The D gene is left open where the match is weak. Size values are once, few and many counts, or a class for expanded clones, and some rows have none.

TRBV27	TRBJ1-4	TRBD1	few	TGTGCCAGCAGTTCGGACAGGGATCATGAAAAACTGTTTTTT	CASSSDRDHEKLFF
TRBV7-2	TRBJ1-1	.	.	TGTGCCAGCTTCCGGGTGGGTGAAGCTTTCTTT	CASFRVGEAFF
TRBV5-6	TRBJ1-2	.	.	TGTGCCAGCAGCTCTTGGACAGATATTTCAATTCGGGGCTACACCTTC	CASSSWTDISIRGYTF
TRBV29-1	TRBJ2-5	.	few	TGCAGCGTCTTTTGGGAGTTACAGGCGGGGGAGACCCAGTACTTC	CSVFWELQAGETQYF
TRBV28	TRBJ2-7	TRBD2	.	TGTGCCAGCAGTGCACCGGGACTAGCCCCCTACGAGCAGTACTTC	CASSAPGLAPYEQYF
TRBV9	TRBJ2-3	TRBD1	many	TGTGCCAGCAGCGCGGGGACAGTAGGGACAGATACGCAGTATTTT	CASSAGTVGTDTQYF
TRBV12-3/TRBV12-4	TRBJ2-1	TRBD2	few	TGTGCCAGCAGTTCAGGGACTAGCGGGAGGGCCGAGTACAATGAGCAGTTCTTC	CASSSGTSGRAEYNEQFF
TRBV18	TRBJ2-1	.	.	TGTGCCAGCTCACCGCAGCAGGGGAGGGATGAGCAGTTCTTC	CASSPQQGRDEQFF
TRBV24-1	TRBJ2-5	TRBD2	.	TGTGCCACCAGTGATAGACTAGCGGGAGTACAAGAGACCCAGTACTTC	CATSDRLAGVQETQYF
TRBV15	TRBJ2-5	.	.	TGTGCCACCAGCGGCGGAGGGGCGGGAGAGACCCAGTACTTC	CATSGGGAGETQYF
TRBV25-1	TRBJ1-2	.	.	TGTGCCAGCAGTTGGGACTTTAACTATGGCTACACCTTC	CASSWDFNYGYTF
TRBV28	TRBJ2-1	TRBD1	.	TGTGCCATCTTAACCTCTCCCGGGACAGGGACTCACAATGAGCAGTTCTTC	CAILTSPGTGTHNEQFF
TRBV4-3	TRBJ2-5	.	.	TGCGCCAGCAGTGGGGTACGGGGGGAGACCCAGTACTTC	CASSGVRGETQYF
TRBV4-1	TRBJ2-1	TRBD2	.	TGCGCCAGCAGCCAGGAGCGGGGGAGCTCCTACAATGAGCAGTTCTTC	CASSQERGSSYNEQFF
TRBV9	TRBJ2-1	.	few	TGTGCCAGCAGCGTTTCAGCTAGCAGGAGTAATGAGCAGTTCTTC	CASSVSASRSNEQFF
TRBV7-3	TRBJ2-3	TRBD2	.	TGTGCCAGCAGCTCATTAGCGGGAGCCCCAGATACGCAGTATTTT	CASSSLAGAPDTQYF
TRBV4-1	TRBJ2-4	.	.	TGCGCCAGCAGCCAAGATAGGGGGAGTTGGAACATTCAGTACTTC	CASSQDRGSWNIQYF
TRBV4-2	TRBJ2-1	TRBD2	few	TGTGCCAGCAGCCAAGCCGCCGGGACTAGCGGGATCGATGAGCAGTTCTTC	CASSQAAGTSGIDEQFF
TRBV20-1	TRBJ2-6	.	few	TGCAGTGGGCTTTTGGCTGGGGCCAACGTCCTGACTTTC	CSGLLAGANVLTF
TRBV5-1	TRBJ1-1	.	many	TGTGCCAGCAGCTTAGCCCGGAACACTGAAGCTTTCTTT	CASSLARNTEAFF
TRBV20-1	TRBJ1-1	.	few	TGCAGTGCTAGTCAGGCAGTGAGCGTACGTGAAGCTTTCTTT	CSASQAVSVREAFF
TRBV28	TRBJ1-4	.	few	TGTGCCAGCACCACGGGTGGACCTAATGAAAAACTGTTTTTT	CASTTGGPNEKLFF
TRBV7-2	TRBJ2-3	.	many	TGTGCCAGCAGCTTAGCGGCGGGGGCAGGGGATACGCAGTATTTT	CASSLAAGAGDTQYF
TRBV27	TRBJ1-1	.	few	TGTGCCAGCAGTCAAAGCGAGCCCGGGGGCACTGAAGCTTTCTTT	CASSQSEPGGTEAFF
TRBV27	TRBJ2-1	.	.	TGTGCCAGCAGTTTAGCCAGGGAGAAAAATGAGCAGTTCTTC	CASSLAREKNEQFF
TRBV18	TRBJ1-2	TRBD1	.	TGTGCCAGCTCACCGATGAAGGACAGGGGTTTTGGCTACACCTTC	CASSPMKDRGFGYTF
TRBV28	TRBJ2-7	TRBD2	.	TGTGCCAGCAGTTTAAAGGCGGGAGGGGCCTACGAGCAGTACTTC	CASSLKAGGAYEQYF
TRBV7-2	TRBJ1-2	.	.	TGTGCCAGCAGCTTTGGGGCGGGCTCTGGCTACACCTTC	CASSFGAGSGYTF
TRBV10-3	TRBJ2-3	.	.	TGTGCCATCAGTGAGCAATTTCTTGGGAACAGTCAAAGGCTGACAGATACGCAGTATTTT	CAISEQFLGNSQRLTDTQYF
TRBV28	TRBJ1-1	.	.	TGTGCCAGCACCACCCCGCAGGGGCGGGCTTTCTTT	CASTTPQGRAFF
TRBV11-3	TRBJ2-3	TRBD2	few	TGTGCCAGCAGCCCCAGGACTAGCGGGAGAATTGCAGATACGCAGTATTTT	CASSPRTSGRIADTQYF
TRBV18	TRBJ2-1	TRBD1	few	TGTGCCAGCTCAACCGGGACAGGGGATCAGAATGAGCAGTTCTTC	CASSTGTGDQNEQFF
TRBV7-2	TRBJ2-5	TRBD2	once	TGTGCCAGCACCGTTGAGCTAGCGGGAGTTGAGACCCAGTACTTC	CASTVELAGVETQYF
TRBV28	TRBJ2-5	TRBD2	once	TGTGCCACCAATGAGCGGGAACAAGAGACCCAGTACTTC	CATNEREQETQYF
TRBV30	TRBJ1-4	TRBD1	few	TGTGCCTGGAGTCAGGACAGGGCAACTAATGAAAAACTGTTTTTT	CAWSQDRATNEKLFF
TRBV5-1	TRBJ2-1	TRBD2	.	TGCGCCAGCAGCGATCGACTAGCGGGAGCCAATGAGCAGTTCTTC	CASSDRLAGANEQFF
TRBV4-1	TRBJ2-6	TRBD1	.	TGCGCCAGCAGCCAAGACCGACAGGGGGTGGCTGGGGCCAACGTCCTGACTTTC	CASSQDRQGVAGANVLTF
TRBV12-3/TRBV12-4	TRBJ1-2	.	many	TGTGCCAGCACACAGATATACTATGGCTACACCTTC	CASTQIYYGYTF
TRBV19	TRBJ2-2	TRBD1	.	TGTGCCAGTAGTATGCGCACTACAGGGGGGAACACCGGGGAGCTGTTTTTT	CASSMRTTGGNTGELFF